One sample yielded the 24 T cell receptor beta chains listed below, sequenced in a study of cytomegalovirus exposure and HLA in healthy donors. The PCR employed 60 Vbeta primers together with 13 Jbeta primers. The assay was immunoSEQ multiplex PCR, and TCRdb's table has in-frame clones only and misses some. The sample records 120,000 to 150,000 clones, over 60% being singletons. The specimen sequenced was PBMCs. The receptors were gathered from a woman under 30 in good health and CMV-seronegative.

The chain employs TRBV6-6 and TRBJ2-2, with a weak D call TRBD1 (7 bases). CDR3 length: 14 amino acids. The germline gives CDR1 MNHNY, CDR2 SVGAGI (reference sequence). The V end lost 8 bases, the J end lost 7 bases, and 17 bases lay between the germline ends. The CDR3 bases are TGTGCCAGCCGCGGGACAGTGAAGTTCGGGGAGCTGTTTTTT. Residues: CASRGTVKFGELFF.

This chain links TRBV9 with TRBJ1-2; 8 nucleotides align to TRBD1. Germline CDR1 reads SGDLS; CDR2 reads YYNGEE. The CDR3 totals 15 residues. Trimming cost V 4 bases and J 6 bases; bases outside gene matches: 11. The CDR3 here is CASSPHSLTGDGYTF. In DNA form, the CDR3 reads TGTGCCAGCAGCCCCCACTCGTTGACAGGGGATGGCTACACCTTC.

CDR3 amino acids: CASIQRGQGPTGELFF. The CDR3 coding sequence is TGTGCCAGTATTCAGAGGGGACAGGGTCCCACCGGGGAGCTGTTTTTT. V and J are TRBV19 and TRBJ2-2; 9 positions agree with TRBD1. Trimming at V came to 7 bases and at J to 4 bases, leaving 10 bases not matched to a gene. The CDR3 totals 16 residues. Germline CDR1 and CDR2: LNHDA and SQIVND (reference sequence).

The chain is built from TRBV13 and TRBJ1-1; 9 nucleotides agree with TRBD1. Germline trimming cut 4 bases from V and 7 bases from J; bases unmatched to any gene: 1. Germline V gene sequence: CDR1 PRHDT, CDR2 FYEKMQ (reference sequence). The CDR3 consists of 12 residues. CDR3: CASSWTGVEAFF. DNA of the CDR3: TGTGCCAGCAGCTGGACAGGGGTTGAAGCTTTCTTT.

CDR3 sequence (DNA): TGTGCCAGCAGCTCTTTTGTAGCTGCCGGGGAGCTGTTTTTT. Amino acid sequence: CASSSFVAAGELFF. The rearrangement joins TRBV11-2 to TRBJ2-2; unclear D gene. Deletions cut 4 bases from V and 6 bases from J, with 12 bases between. CDR3 length: 14 amino acids. Germline CDR1 and CDR2: SGHAT and FQNNGV.

The chain employs TRBV27 and TRBJ1-2, with 7 bases that match TRBD1. J gave up 1 base and V 0 bases, and 5 bases lay outside the gene matches. Germline CDR1 reads MNHEY; CDR2 reads SMNVEV (reference sequence). This CDR3 contains 16 residues. Here the CDR3 reads CASSLSQGTVNYGYTF. CDR3 DNA: TGTGCCAGCAGTTTATCCCAGGGGACAGTTAACTATGGCTACACCTTC.

The V gene is TRBV15, the J gene TRBJ2-1; maybe TRBD1 (5 bases). The CDR3 has 16 amino acids. Germline assignment: CDR1 LNHNV and CDR2 YYDKDF (reference sequence). Trimming took off 0 bases at V and 2 bases at J, with 11 bases between the two ends. CDR3 amino acids: CATSRDGAGTYNEQFF. In DNA form, the CDR3 reads TGTGCCACCAGCAGAGATGGTGCAGGGACCTACAATGAGCAGTTCTTC.

The chain is built from TRBV19 and TRBJ1-5; D may be TRBD1 (5 bases). Germline CDR1 and CDR2: LNHDA and SQIVND (reference sequence). Trimming took off 3 bases at V and 7 bases at J, with 13 bases between the two ends. The CDR3 is 14 residues long. CDR3 coding DNA: TGTGCCAGTAGTATTCTCGGGGGTGGGCAGCCCCAGCATTTT. Translating gives CASSILGGGQPQHF.

There are a few counts of this clone. The V gene is TRBV7-8, the J gene TRBJ2-3; 10 bases map to TRBD1. CDR1 and CDR2 from the germline V gene are SGHVS and FQNEAQ. Trimming cost V 5 bases and J 3 bases; bases outside gene matches: 5. The CDR3 has 15 amino acids. This chain's CDR3 is CASSTDRGLTDTQYF. The CDR3 nucleotides read TGTGCCAGCAGCACTGACAGGGGGCTTACAGATACGCAGTATTTT.

The chain is built from TRBV21-1 and TRBJ2-5; TRBD2 reflects the table's D call only, with no check against the DNA. TRBV21-1 is listed as a pseudogene. This CDR3 is 19 amino acids long. The CDR3 sequence is CASSKDGGTSGAIQETQYF. The CDR3 nucleotides read TGTGCCAGCAGCAAAGATGGGGGGACTAGCGGGGCGATCCAAGAGACCCAGTACTTC.

A single count supports this clone. The gene calls are TRBV18 and TRBJ1-5; possibly TRBD1 for D (5 bases). From germline, CDR1 is KGHSH and CDR2 LQKENI. Trimming removed 3 bases from V and 4 bases from J, with 10 bases in between. The CDR3 contains 14 residues. In nucleotides, the CDR3 is TGTGCCAGCTCACCCCCAGGGCGAAATCAGCCCCAGCATTTT. Protein sequence: CASSPPGRNQPQHF.

J is TRBJ2-3 and V is TRBV11-2; 12 positions match TRBD2. This CDR3 has 18 residues. Germline V gene data show CDR1 as SGHAT and CDR2 as FQNNGV. Trimming removed 3 bases from V and 0 bases from J; junction bases left unmatched: 7. CDR3 in amino acids: CASSFSGLAGPSTDTQYF. The CDR3 nucleotides are TGTGCCAGCAGCTTCTCCGGACTAGCGGGACCTAGCACAGATACGCAGTATTTT.

This chain connects TRBV12-5 to TRBJ2-3; 7 bases align to TRBD1. Germline V gives CDR1 LGHNT, CDR2 FRNRAP. V lost 0 bases to trimming and J lost 9 bases; unmatched junction nucleotides: 3. The CDR3 covers 13 residues. The CDR3 loop is CASGLVQQGTQYF. CDR3 sequence (DNA): TGTGCTAGTGGTTTGGTTCAACAGGGGACGCAGTATTTT.

The chain couples TRBV29-1 to TRBJ1-1, with a possible D match to TRBD1 (5 bases). Germline CDR1 reads SQVTM; CDR2 reads ANQGSEA. Trimming took 4 bases from V and 1 from J, leaving 10 bases between them. The CDR3 covers 13 residues. CDR3 sequence reads: CSVVGGPNTEAFF. CDR3 nucleotide sequence: TGCAGCGTTGTGGGGGGTCCGAACACTGAAGCTTTCTTT.

The genes are TRBV6-5 and TRBJ1-2, with D possibly matching TRBD1 (6 bases). Trimming took 0 bases from V and 7 from J, leaving 15 bases between them. Germline V CDR1 and CDR2: MNHEY, SVGAGI. CDR3 length: 15 amino acids. CDR3 region: CASSYSYLSGVGYTF. CDR3 sequence (DNA): TGTGCCAGCAGTTACTCCTACCTCTCAGGGGTTGGCTACACCTTC.

This chain links TRBV7-2 with TRBJ2-5; D may be TRBD1 (6 bases). Germline lookup yields CDR1 SGHTA and CDR2 FQGNSA. The CDR3 loop spans 13 amino acids. Trimming left V 6 bases short and J 5 bases short, with 13 bases between. The CDR3 nucleotides are TGTGCCAGCAGGGTGGACAGCTGGGAGACCCAGTACTTC. Translating it yields CASRVDSWETQYF.

This clone has a single count. V gene TRBV7-2 combines with J gene TRBJ1-2, with 7 bases lining up with TRBD1. CDR1 is SGHTA and CDR2 is FQGNSA in the germline V gene. The CDR3 is made up of 16 amino acids. Losses at the gene ends were 4 bases for V and 4 bases for J; bases not matched to a gene: 12. The CDR3 DNA is TGTGCCAGCAGCTCGGACAGGTCGCCTGAAGTCTATGGCTACACCTTC. Its translation: CASSSDRSPEVYGYTF.

This clone was counted between two and nine times. The CDR3 DNA reads as TGTGCCAGCAGCGGGGCCATAGTCAGCTACGAGCAGTACTTC. Protein: CASSGAIVSYEQYF. The V call is TRBV11-2, the J call TRBJ2-7; a weak D match, TRBD1 (5 bases). The V and J ends lost 5 bases and 3 bases respectively, with 14 bases between them. This CDR3 has 14 residues. CDR1 and CDR2 (germline): SGHAT, FQNNGV.

The rearrangement links TRBV30 to TRBJ1-4, with a weak D call TRBD1 (5 bases). CDR1 GTSNPN and CDR2 SVGIG come from the germline V gene (reference sequence). The V and J ends lost 1 base and 7 bases respectively, with 16 bases between them. There are 15 residues in the CDR3. CDR3 in DNA: TGTGCCTGGAGTGGGGGAAGGGGTTTAGGTGAAAAACTGTTTTTT. Its translation is CAWSGGRGLGEKLFF.

J is TRBJ1-5 and V is TRBV11-2; D ambiguous. The CDR3 is made up of 14 amino acids. The V gene lost 3 bases and the J gene lost 4 bases, with 10 bases spanning the gap. Germline V gives CDR1 SGHAT, CDR2 FQNNGV. The CDR3 DNA reads as TGTGCCAGCAGCTTTACAGATGGAAATCAGCCCCAGCATTTT. It translates to CASSFTDGNQPQHF.

This clone has more than one count but fewer than ten. The chain employs TRBV6-5 and TRBJ1-2, with D perhaps TRBD1 (5 bases). Germline V lookup: CDR1 MNHEY, CDR2 SVGAGI. The ends were cut back, 0 bases at V and 3 bases at J, with 11 bases in the middle. CDR3 length equals 15 residues. The CDR3 nucleotides are TGTGCCAGCAGTTACTCCGGGGGTGGAGACTATGGCTACACCTTC. It translates to CASSYSGGGDYGYTF.

In this sample, this clone turned up a few times. The rearrangement joins TRBV27 to TRBJ1-1; TRBD1 agrees at 7 bases. CDR1 is MNHEY, CDR2 SMNVEV, per germline (reference sequence). The CDR3 totals 13 residues. With V trimmed by 5 bases and J by 11 bases, 11 bases remained unmatched. The CDR3 here is CASSPQGRTGAFF. The CDR3 DNA sequence: TGTGCCAGCAGTCCACAGGGGCGAACGGGGGCTTTCTTT.

The chain combines TRBV7-2 with TRBJ2-7, with 7 positions matching TRBD2. Germline V gene sequence: CDR1 SGHTA, CDR2 FQGNSA. V trimming: 5 bases; J trimming: 3 bases; junction bases outside the gene matches: 10. The CDR3 loop spans 15 amino acids. In DNA, the CDR3 is TGTGCCAGCAGCCGATCAGCGGGAAATGACTACGAGCAGTACGTC. Translation gives CASSRSAGNDYEQYV.

This clone was observed once. The J gene is TRBJ2-3, the V gene TRBV27; maybe TRBD2 (6 bases). Germline V gene data show CDR1 as MNHEY and CDR2 as SMNVEV (reference sequence). The CDR3 is 19 residues long. V dropped 4 bases and J dropped 2 bases, with 25 bases sitting between them. Here the CDR3 reads CASSSPLLATRAYTDTQYF. The CDR3 DNA follows: TGTGCCAGCAGTTCCCCACTACTTGCGACTAGGGCTTACACAGATACGCAGTATTTT.